The present T cell receptor beta chain was sequenced within a study of T-cell memory formation after mild COVID-19. Study-level information: Each donor largely had its own TCR clusters. General study findings and limits: Cross-reactive memory appears to have joined, as suggested by some responding clones showing up in pre-infection memory. Contracting CD4+ clones were located mainly in CM and EM, and CD8+ clones in EMRA.

With regard to this clonotype: Its antigen is unknown.

In germline, CDR1 is SGHVS, CDR2 FQNEAQ. The V and J ends lost 2 bases and 5 bases, in that order; junction bases with no gene match: 8. The CDR3 is 16 residues long. Via MiXCR, TCRdb re-called the 5' RACE reads, giving one row per CDR3 protein. The repertoire holds 550,000 to 600,000 distinct CDR3 sequences, with 20% to 25% as singletons. The rearrangement joins TRBV7-8 to TRBJ2-3; 9 positions match TRBD2. This TCR came from an adult woman who had mild COVID-19 (a few samples of this study predate the infection). Cell type and time point are not known. Material for sequencing was PBMCs or a T cell subset sorted from them (not recorded which). Here the CDR3 reads CASSLPASGTQDTQYF. DNA for the CDR3: TGTGCCAGCAGCTTACCGGCTAGCGGGACCCAAGATACGCAGTATTTT.